These 8 T cell receptor beta chains were all obtained from the same sample, sequenced in a study of cytomegalovirus exposure and HLA in healthy donors. The PCR made use of 60 Vbeta and 13 Jbeta primers. Clones were sequenced by immunoSEQ multiplex PCR, and TCRdb holds only the in-frame ones, with some missing. The sample yields some 160,000 clones, 80% to 85% seen once. The sequenced material came from PBMCs. The receptors stem from a male donor in good health and CMV-seronegative.

The V call is TRBV5-1, the J call TRBJ1-1; TRBD1 matches at 8 bases. Germline CDR1 reads SGHRS; CDR2 reads YFSETQ. V lost 4 bases and J lost 3; bases outside the gene matches: 2. The CDR3 extends over 13 amino acids. CDR3 region: CASSNRGYTEAFF. CDR3 sequence (DNA): TGCGCCAGCAGCAACAGGGGGTACACTGAAGCTTTCTTT.

This CDR3 is CASSMVRVAGAGDNEQFF. The CDR3 region has the DNA TGTGCCAGCAGTATGGTAAGGGTAGCGGGGGCGGGGGACAATGAGCAGTTCTTC. The chain is built from TRBV27 and TRBJ2-1; 9 nucleotides agree with TRBD2. V was clipped by 5 bases and J by 5 bases; unmatched bases: 16. This CDR3 spans 18 amino acids. Germline lookup yields CDR1 MNHEY and CDR2 SMNVEV (reference sequence).

The chain couples TRBV6-5 to TRBJ1-2; the D is unclear. V lost 0 bases to trimming and J lost 5 bases, with 10 bases between them. This CDR3 has 14 residues. Germline values: CDR1 MNHEY, CDR2 SVGAGI. CDR3 region: CASSYSPGGYGYTF. CDR3 sequence (DNA): TGTGCCAGCAGTTACTCGCCAGGAGGATATGGCTACACCTTC.

This rearrangement joins TRBV2 to TRBJ2-7, with unresolved D. In germline, CDR1 is SNHLY, CDR2 FYNNEI. Trimming left V 5 bases short and J 1 base short, with 6 bases between. The CDR3 runs to 12 residues. CDR3 coding DNA: TGTGCCAGCAGTCCGAGTTCCTACGAGCAGTACTTC. Residues: CASSPSSYEQYF.

This clone was found a few times. In the same sample, other DNA sequences code for this CDR3. V gene TRBV27 combines with J gene TRBJ1-1; D remains ambiguous. Trimming took 2 bases from V and 1 from J, leaving 5 bases between them. The CDR3 is made up of 13 amino acids. The germline V gene has CDR1 MNHEY and CDR2 SMNVEV (reference sequence). The CDR3 region has the DNA TGTGCCAGCAGTTTAGGCAGGAACACTGAAGCTTTCTTT. Protein product: CASSLGRNTEAFF.

This sequence joins TRBV10-3 and TRBJ1-2; D call uncertain. The CDR3 has 14 residues. Trimming pared 6 bases from V and 3 bases from J, leaving 14 bases between. From germline, CDR1 is ENHRY and CDR2 SYGVKD. CDR3 coding DNA: TGTGCCATCAGGGGAGTGGGGTATGACTATGGCTACACCTTC. It yields the protein CAIRGVGYDYGYTF.

The V and J genes are TRBV27 and TRBJ2-1, with D perhaps matching TRBD2 (6 bases). CDR1 is MNHEY and CDR2 is SMNVEV in the germline V gene (reference sequence). This CDR3 has 15 amino acids. The V gene lost 4 bases and the J gene lost 6 bases, with 16 bases spanning the gap. The CDR3 DNA sequence: TGTGCCAGCAGTTCCCGGGCCCCCGGGGGCAATGAGCAGTTCTTC. It yields the protein CASSSRAPGGNEQFF.

The genes are TRBV6-5 and TRBJ1-1; the D is unclear. The germline V and J ends were trimmed by 2 bases and 1 base, with 5 bases remaining between them. Germline CDR1 reads MNHEY; CDR2 reads SVGAGI. The CDR3 has 13 amino acids. The CDR3 sequence: CASSYIQNTEAFF. The CDR3 DNA is TGTGCCAGCAGTTACATCCAGAACACTGAAGCTTTCTTT.